The rows below give T cell receptor beta chains drawn from one sample of a study of cytomegalovirus exposure and HLA in healthy donors. Some clones are missing from TCRdb's copy, which holds only in-frame ones; the method was immunoSEQ multiplex PCR. This table holds about 160,000 clones, approximately 78% found once. The sequenced sample was PBMCs. The receptors shown here come from a woman aged 40-49 years in good health and CMV-seronegative. The CDR3 runs from the conserved cysteine through the conserved F or W. D genes are given only for firm matches. The listing skips clone size in some rows; elsewhere it reads once, few, many or a size class.

V: TRBV7-6; J: TRBJ1-6; D: TRBD1; size: -; CDR3: CASSKRQGEGSPLHF; DNA: TGTGCCAGCAGCAAACGACAGGGAGAGGGATCACCCCTCCACTTT
V: TRBV18; J: TRBJ2-5; D: -; size: -; CDR3: CASSLQETQYF; DNA: TGTGCCAGCTCACTACAAGAGACCCAGTACTTC
V: TRBV23-1; J: TRBJ1-2; D: -; size: -; CDR3: CASSQFYGGANYGYTF; DNA: TGCGCCAGCAGTCAATTCTACGGCGGGGCTAACTATGGCTACACCTTC
V: TRBV9; J: TRBJ1-6; D: TRBD1; size: -; CDR3: CASSVVGTAGSPLHF; DNA: TGTGCCAGCAGCGTAGTGGGGACAGCCGGCTCACCCCTCCACTTT
V: TRBV5-1; J: TRBJ2-7; D: TRBD1; size: -; CDR3: CASSLWGQVSYEQYF; DNA: TGCGCCAGCAGCTTGTGGGGACAGGTATCCTACGAGCAGTACTTC
V: TRBV5-1; J: TRBJ2-3; D: TRBD2; size: -; CDR3: CASSYGLASPDTQYF; DNA: TGCGCCAGCAGCTACGGACTAGCTTCCCCAGATACGCAGTATTTT
V: TRBV29-1; J: TRBJ1-3; D: TRBD1; size: -; CDR3: CSVARGTGPGNTIYF; DNA: TGCAGCGTTGCGCGAGGGACAGGGCCTGGAAACACCATATATTTT
V: TRBV27; J: TRBJ1-2; D: -; size: -; CDR3: CASSSRVLGDANYGYTF; DNA: TGTGCCAGCAGTTCACGTGTTCTCGGGGATGCTAACTATGGCTACACCTTC
V: TRBV5-4; J: TRBJ2-1; D: -; size: few; CDR3: CASNSWGPTSSYNEQFF; DNA: TGTGCCAGCAACTCGTGGGGGCCCACGAGCTCCTACAATGAGCAGTTCTTC
V: TRBV14; J: TRBJ1-1; D: TRBD1; size: -; CDR3: CASSQPGGTGTEAFF; DNA: TGTGCCAGCAGCCAACCAGGGGGAACGGGCACTGAAGCTTTCTTT
V: TRBV7-2; J: TRBJ1-2; D: TRBD1; size: many; CDR3: CASSFSATGGLYGYTF; DNA: TGTGCCAGCAGCTTTTCTGCGACAGGGGGGTTATATGGCTACACCTTC
V: TRBV7-9; J: TRBJ2-7; D: TRBD1; size: -; CDR3: CASSPGQGIYEQYF; DNA: TGTGCCAGCAGCCCGGGACAGGGGATCTACGAGCAGTACTTC
V: TRBV5-1; J: TRBJ2-1; D: TRBD2; size: -; CDR3: CASRKDSGGAKFF; DNA: TGCGCCAGCAGGAAGGATAGCGGGGGGGCTAAGTTCTTC
V: TRBV19; J: TRBJ1-5; D: TRBD1; size: -; CDR3: CASWTGSSNQPQHF; DNA: TGTGCCAGTTGGACAGGGTCGAGCAATCAGCCCCAGCATTTT
V: TRBV19; J: TRBJ2-1; D: TRBD1; size: -; CDR3: CASSVGQDSYNEQFF; DNA: TGTGCCAGTAGTGTCGGACAGGACTCCTACAATGAGCAGTTCTTC
V: TRBV28; J: TRBJ1-1; D: TRBD1; size: few; CDR3: CASSFLQGAGTEAFF; DNA: TGTGCCAGCAGTTTCCTACAGGGGGCGGGCACTGAAGCTTTCTTT
V: TRBV6-6; J: TRBJ1-6; D: -; size: -; CDR3: CASSAGSLYLHF; DNA: TGTGCCAGCAGTGCCGGGTCCTTGTACCTCCACTTT
V: TRBV11-2; J: TRBJ2-7; D: -; size: -; CDR3: CASSRLGERRQYF; DNA: TGTGCCAGCAGCCGACTTGGGGAGAGGCGGCAGTACTTC
V: TRBV4-2; J: TRBJ2-7; D: TRBD2; size: -; CDR3: CASSQDWAGGHSYEQYF; DNA: TGTGCCAGCAGCCAAGATTGGGCGGGGGGCCACTCCTACGAGCAGTACTTC
V: TRBV5-1; J: TRBJ1-2; D: TRBD1; size: -; CDR3: CASSSGQGGGGYTF; DNA: TGCGCCAGCAGCTCGGGACAGGGAGGAGGTGGCTACACCTTC
V: TRBV12-5; J: TRBJ2-1; D: -; size: -; CDR3: CASGLERTPDNEQFF; DNA: TGTGCTAGTGGTTTGGAACGGACTCCCGACAATGAGCAGTTCTTC
V: TRBV18; J: TRBJ1-4; D: TRBD1; size: -; CDR3: CASSLGQGLTKLFF; DNA: TGTGCCAGCTCACTGGGACAGGGCCTTACAAAACTGTTTTTT
V: TRBV6-1; J: TRBJ2-3; D: TRBD1; size: -; CDR3: CASRVDRDRTDTQYF; DNA: TGTGCCAGCAGAGTTGACAGGGATCGCACAGATACGCAGTATTTT
V: TRBV9; J: TRBJ2-5; D: -; size: -; CDR3: CASSVPGRETQYF; DNA: TGTGCCAGCAGCGTTCCGGGGAGGGAGACCCAGTACTTC
V: TRBV5-5; J: TRBJ2-4; D: TRBD1; size: once; CDR3: CASSWTGLVDIQYF; DNA: TGTGCCAGCAGCTGGACAGGTCTTGTAGACATTCAGTACTTC
V: TRBV29-1; J: TRBJ1-2; D: -; size: few; CDR3: CSVNDRSNYGYTF; DNA: TGCAGCGTAAACGACAGGTCTAACTATGGCTACACCTTC
V: TRBV5-1; J: TRBJ2-2; D: -; size: -; CDR3: CASSFQAAGELFF; DNA: TGCGCCAGCAGCTTCCAGGCCGCCGGGGAGCTGTTTTTT
V: TRBV9; J: TRBJ2-7; D: -; size: -; CDR3: CASSVEPYYEQYF; DNA: TGTGCCAGCAGCGTAGAACCCTATTACGAGCAGTACTTC
V: TRBV28; J: TRBJ1-1; D: -; size: -; CDR3: CASTWGETEAFF; DNA: TGTGCCAGCACCTGGGGGGAGACTGAAGCTTTCTTT
V: TRBV10-1; J: TRBJ1-1; D: TRBD1; size: -; CDR3: CASSGRTGNTEAFF; DNA: TGCGCCAGCAGTGGCCGGACAGGGAACACTGAAGCTTTCTTT
V: TRBV6-1; J: TRBJ1-1; D: TRBD1; size: few; CDR3: CASSMGQVNTEAFF; DNA: TGTGCCAGCAGTATGGGACAGGTGAACACTGAAGCTTTCTTT
V: TRBV7-8; J: TRBJ2-1; D: TRBD2; size: -; CDR3: CASSHPLAGGPDNEQFF; DNA: TGTGCCAGCAGCCATCCCCTAGCGGGGGGGCCCGACAATGAGCAGTTCTTC
V: TRBV29-1; J: TRBJ2-7; D: TRBD1; size: -; CDR3: CSVSRQGSSEQYF; DNA: TGCAGCGTTTCGAGACAGGGTAGTAGCGAGCAGTACTTC
V: TRBV28; J: TRBJ2-7; D: -; size: -; CDR3: CASSPPGTPSYEQYF; DNA: TGTGCCAGCAGTCCCCCCGGGACACCGAGCTACGAGCAGTACTTC
V: TRBV9; J: TRBJ1-6; D: TRBD1; size: -; CDR3: CASSVDGTGRSSYNSPLHF; DNA: TGTGCCAGCAGCGTAGACGGGACAGGGCGGAGCTCCTATAATTCACCCCTCCACTTT
V: TRBV4-2; J: TRBJ1-2; D: -; size: once; CDR3: CASSDSQGAMATFGCSF; DNA: TGTGCCAGCAGCGACTCACAGGGAGCTATGGCTACATTTGGTTGCTCCTTC
V: TRBV27; J: TRBJ1-6; D: TRBD1; size: few; CDR3: CASSLTGDRGYSPLHF; DNA: TGTGCCAGCAGTTTAACGGGGGACAGGGGATATTCACCCCTCCACTTT
V: TRBV5-4; J: TRBJ1-2; D: -; size: -; CDR3: CASSSGGRVDYGYTF; DNA: TGTGCCAGCAGCTCGGGAGGTAGGGTTGACTATGGCTACACCTTC
V: TRBV5-1; J: TRBJ1-1; D: -; size: -; CDR3: CASSLDRLNTEAFF; DNA: TGCGCCAGCAGCCTGGACAGATTGAACACTGAAGCTTTCTTT
V: TRBV2; J: TRBJ1-2; D: TRBD1; size: -; CDR3: CASTTDRALGGYTF; DNA: TGTGCCAGCACCACGGACAGGGCGCTTGGGGGCTACACCTTC
V: TRBV4-1; J: TRBJ2-3; D: TRBD1; size: -; CDR3: CASRDRGSTDTQYF; DNA: TGCGCCAGCAGGGACAGGGGGAGCACAGATACGCAGTATTTT
V: TRBV11-2; J: TRBJ2-2; D: TRBD2; size: -; CDR3: CASSLVLAGSANTGELFF; DNA: TGTGCCAGCAGCTTAGTGCTAGCGGGGTCCGCGAACACCGGGGAGCTGTTTTTT
V: TRBV27; J: TRBJ1-1; D: -; size: -; CDR3: CASSSGGTEAFF; DNA: TGTGCCAGCAGTTCGGGTGGGACTGAAGCTTTCTTT
V: TRBV15; J: TRBJ1-2; D: -; size: -; CDR3: CATSSTISGYTF; DNA: TGTGCCACCAGCAGCACCATTAGCGGCTACACCTTC
V: TRBV29-1; J: TRBJ1-1; D: -; size: many; CDR3: CSVVSPGLENTEAFF; DNA: TGCAGCGTTGTATCCCCAGGGTTGGAGAACACTGAAGCTTTCTTT
V: TRBV27; J: TRBJ2-3; D: -; size: -; CDR3: CASRNPGVTDTQYF; DNA: TGTGCCAGCAGAAATCCAGGGGTCACAGATACGCAGTATTTT
V: TRBV5-5; J: TRBJ1-1; D: -; size: once; CDR3: CASSLAAAWSEAFF; DNA: TGTGCCAGCAGCTTGGCCGCTGCGTGGTCTGAAGCTTTCTTT
V: TRBV6-5; J: TRBJ1-6; D: -; size: -; CDR3: CASSLLTDSNSPLHF; DNA: TGTGCCAGCAGTTTGCTGACGGACAGTAATTCACCCCTCCACTTT
V: TRBV5-1; J: TRBJ2-3; D: -; size: -; CDR3: CASSFLRPSTDTQYF; DNA: TGCGCCAGCAGCTTCTTGCGCCCTAGCACAGATACGCAGTATTTT
V: TRBV19; J: TRBJ1-5; D: -; size: -; CDR3: CASSLTGISPQHF; DNA: TGTGCCAGTAGCCTAACAGGCATCAGCCCCCAGCATTTT
V: TRBV10-2; J: TRBJ2-7; D: TRBD2; size: -; CDR3: CASWDYESSYEQYF; DNA: TGCGCCAGCTGGGACTACGAGAGCTCCTACGAGCAGTACTTC
V: TRBV28; J: TRBJ2-2; D: -; size: -; CDR3: CASSLWDKGAGELFF; DNA: TGTGCCAGCAGTTTATGGGACAAAGGAGCCGGGGAGCTGTTTTTT
V: TRBV7-8; J: TRBJ1-4; D: -; size: -; CDR3: CASSAQDTGLKNEKLFF; DNA: TGTGCCAGCAGCGCCCAAGACACAGGGTTGAAAAATGAAAAACTGTTTTTT
V: TRBV28; J: TRBJ1-2; D: TRBD1; size: -; CDR3: CASRWTGWESGYTF; DNA: TGTGCCAGCCGATGGACAGGATGGGAGTCTGGCTACACCTTC
V: TRBV18; J: TRBJ1-1; D: -; size: -; CDR3: CASSQNRVNTEAFF; DNA: TGTGCCAGCTCGCAAAACAGGGTGAACACTGAAGCTTTCTTT